A single sample gave rise to the 28 T cell receptor beta chains below, sequenced in a study of shared clonotypes between healthy human individuals (dated by TCRdb to about 2020). The receptor library was made with the immunoSEQ multiplex PCR assay. This immuneACCESS table, as held by TCRdb, lists in-frame sequences with V and J called but not all clones. Of the missing ones, under half trace to an unresolved V gene in checked studies; the others have no known cause. This sample gives under 750,000 clones in total; over 60% of them show up just once. Under 2% of the sample lies in the top ten. Sequencing was done on a sample of memory CD4+ T cells sorted from blood. In the paper's terms, the cell subset or site label means: CD45RA-negative fraction. The receptors here all came from a woman aged 30 to 39 in good health.

The CDR3 bases are TGTGCCAGCAGCCGCGGGGGGGAACCATTCTACAATGAGCAGTTCTTC. Its protein product is CASSRGGEPFYNEQFF. The chain links TRBV7-3 to TRBJ2-1; TRBD2 agrees at 9 bases. The CDR3 sequence is 16 residues long. CDR1 is SGHTA and CDR2 is FQGTGA in the germline V gene. V lost 5 bases, J lost 3 bases, and 8 bases stayed unmatched.

This chain connects TRBV7-9 to TRBJ1-4; perhaps TRBD1 as D (6 bases). The CDR3 has 16 amino acids. Germline CDR1 is SEHNR and CDR2 is FQNEAQ (reference sequence). Trimming pared 2 bases from V and 5 bases from J, leaving 15 bases between. The CDR3: CASSLMDLGQNEKLFF. The CDR3 DNA sequence: TGTGCCAGCAGCTTAATGGATTTGGGACAAAATGAAAAACTGTTTTTT.

This chain links TRBV5-1 with TRBJ2-1; TRBD1 or TRBD2 may be the D gene (6 bases each). V lost 2 bases and J lost 8, with 14 bases in between. Germline lookup yields CDR1 SGHRS and CDR2 YFSETQ. This CDR3 contains 14 residues. The CDR3 bases are TGCGCCAGCAGCTTCCGAGCCGGGGGCGATGAGCAGTTCTTC. This codes for CASSFRAGGDEQFF.

A word on this clone: The likely explanation is a read error, given a far larger clone one base away. Other DNA variants within this sample encode the same CDR3. V usage is TRBV11-3 and J usage is TRBJ1-1, with D perhaps TRBD1 (5 bases). This CDR3 has 14 residues. Germline V gene sequence: CDR1 SGHNT, CDR2 YENEEA. Written as DNA, the CDR3 is TGTGCCAGCAGCTTAGTGGCAGGGAACACCGAAGCTTTCTTT. This gives the protein CASSLVAGNTEAFF.

V is TRBV7-6 and J is TRBJ2-1; TRBD1 agrees at 10 bases. The CDR3 consists of 16 residues. The V gene end was trimmed by 0 bases and the J gene end by 8 bases; junction bases not matched to a gene: 7. CDR1 SGHVS and CDR2 FNYEAQ come from the germline V gene. The CDR3 DNA sequence: TGTGCCAGCAGCTTAGCGCCTGGGACAGGGGTGGATGAGCAGTTCTTC. This encodes CASSLAPGTGVDEQFF. Variable domain in full (rest from reference TRBV7-6 and TRBJ2-1): GAGVSQSPRYKVTKRGQDVALRCDPISGHVSLYWYRQALGQGPEFLTYFNYEAQQDKSGLPNDRFSAERPEGSISTLTIQRTEQRDSAMYRCASSLAPGTGVDEQFFGPGTRLTVL.

This clone appeared once. The V call is TRBV6-6, the J call TRBJ1-1; D gene unclear. V was trimmed by 2 bases and J by 2 bases, leaving 9 bases between them. The CDR3 extends over 14 amino acids. Germline CDR1 reads MNHNY; CDR2 reads SVGAGI (reference sequence). CDR3 residues: CASSYQAANTEAFF. As DNA, the CDR3 is TGTGCCAGCAGTTACCAGGCAGCAAACACTGAAGCTTTCTTT.

This chain links TRBV2 with TRBJ1-5; D is uncertain. Per germline, CDR1 SNHLY and CDR2 FYNNEI. V lost 1 base to trimming and J lost 5 bases, with 12 bases between them. The CDR3 totals 15 residues. The CDR3 spells CASSEGRARDQPQHF. The CDR3 nucleotides read TGTGCCAGCAGTGAAGGGAGGGCGCGAGATCAGCCCCAGCATTTT. Variable domain in full (rest from reference TRBV2 and TRBJ1-5): EPEVTQTPSHQVTQMGQEVILRCVPISNHLYFYWYRQILGQKVEFLVSFYNNEISEKSEIFDDQFSVERPDGSNFTLKIRSTKLEDSAMYFCASSEGRARDQPQHFGDGTRLSIL.

This clone was detected a few times. V gene TRBV27 combines with J gene TRBJ2-2; TRBD2 agrees at 15 bases. V dropped 5 bases and J dropped 7; count of bases not matched to a gene: 14. There are 19 residues in the CDR3. Germline values: CDR1 MNHEY, CDR2 SMNVEV (reference sequence). Written as DNA, the CDR3 is TGTGCCAGCAGTCGTCGGACTAGCGGGAGGGCCGAGGTCGTCGGGGAGCTGTTTTTT. It yields the protein CASSRRTSGRAEVVGELFF.

The gene calls are TRBV6-1 and TRBJ2-1, with TRBD2 identical over 8 bases. The J segment lost 9 bases and the V segment lost 0 bases, leaving 7 bases of the junction unmatched. The CDR3 covers 15 residues. Germline V gene sequence: CDR1 MNHNS, CDR2 SASEGT. The CDR3 is CASSEAPGGSVEQFF. CDR3 coding DNA: TGTGCCAGCAGTGAAGCCCCGGGAGGGTCAGTTGAGCAGTTCTTC.

The chain has TRBV7-9 and TRBJ1-5, with TRBD1 as a possible D gene (6 bases). V lost 1 base and J 5 bases, leaving 9 bases between the germline ends. Germline CDR1 is SEHNR and CDR2 is FQNEAQ (reference sequence). The CDR3 runs 14 residues. As DNA, the CDR3 is TGTGCCAGCAGCTTAGGTACAGGGCATCAGCCCCAGCATTTT. Its translation is CASSLGTGHQPQHF.

The genes are TRBV29-1 and TRBJ2-1; D not resolved. V shed 3 bases and J shed 5 bases, with 11 bases lying between them. Germline V gene sequence: CDR1 SQVTM, CDR2 ANQGSEA. The CDR3 covers 13 residues. CDR3 protein: CSVDGIANNEQFF. The DNA of the CDR3 is TGCAGCGTTGATGGGATAGCCAACAATGAGCAGTTCTTC.

V usage is TRBV4-1 and J usage is TRBJ2-1, with D tentatively TRBD2 (6 bases). The CDR3 is 15 residues long. Germline loops: CDR1 MGHRA, CDR2 YSYEKL. V gave up 1 base and J gave up 7 bases, with 14 bases separating them. The chain's CDR3 is CASSQGPAGGNEQFF. In DNA, the CDR3 is TGCGCCAGCAGCCAAGGGCCAGCGGGCGGGAATGAGCAGTTCTTC.

The chain uses TRBV7-9 and TRBJ2-5; 13 bases align to TRBD2. From germline, CDR1 is SEHNR and CDR2 FQNEAQ (reference sequence). The CDR3 runs 18 residues. The J segment lost 2 bases and the V segment lost 6 bases, leaving 12 bases of the junction unmatched. The CDR3 protein is CASSPYKTSGRFQETQYF. CDR3 bases: TGTGCCAGCAGTCCATATAAGACTAGCGGGAGGTTTCAAGAGACCCAGTACTTC.

The rearrangement joins TRBV7-9 to TRBJ2-5; 8 bases are a match to TRBD1. V was clipped by 3 bases and J by 5 bases; unmatched bases: 2. The germline V gene encodes CDR1 SEHNR and CDR2 FQNEAQ (reference sequence). This CDR3 contains 13 residues. CDR3 protein: CASSFRGLETQYF. As DNA, the CDR3 is TGTGCCAGCAGCTTCAGGGGGCTGGAGACCCAGTACTTC. Based on the CDR3 plus reference TRBV7-9 and TRBJ2-5, the full variable domain is DTGVSQNPRHKITKRGQNVTFRCDPISEHNRLYWYRQTLGQGPEFLTYFQNEAQLEKSRLLSDRFSAERPKGSFSTLEIQRTEQGDSAMYLCASSFRGLETQYFGPGTRLLVL.

Note on this clone: Within the sample, other DNA sequences also encode this same CDR3. V and J are TRBV28 and TRBJ2-1; 10 bases line up with TRBD2. Germline CDR1 is MDHEN and CDR2 is SYDVKM. The CDR3 has 15 amino acids. With V trimmed by 4 bases and J by 4 bases, 4 bases remained unmatched. The CDR3, as DNA: TGTGCCAGCAGTTCGGGGACTAGCGATTACAATGAGCAGTTCTTC. This encodes CASSSGTSDYNEQFF.

There are a few counts of this clone. Other DNA sequences in the sample encode the same CDR3. V gene TRBV5-1 combines with J gene TRBJ2-1; unclear D gene. Germline V gene data show CDR1 as SGHRS and CDR2 as YFSETQ. V gave up 0 bases and J gave up 0 bases, with 7 bases separating them. This CDR3 is 15 amino acids long. The CDR3 here is CASSLDVSSYNEQFF. The CDR3 region has the DNA TGCGCCAGCAGCTTGGATGTCAGCTCCTACAATGAGCAGTTCTTC.

This sequence joins TRBV7-2 and TRBJ2-7, with 11 positions matching TRBD1. Germline values: CDR1 SGHTA, CDR2 FQGNSA. This CDR3 has 15 amino acids. V trimming: 1 base; J trimming: 3 bases; junction bases outside the gene matches: 2. CDR3: CASSLGDRGIYEQYF. For the CDR3, the DNA is TGTGCCAGCAGCTTAGGGGACAGGGGGATCTACGAGCAGTACTTC.

This clone was counted between two and nine times. The rearrangement joins TRBV18 to TRBJ2-5; no reliable D call. This CDR3 region has 12 residues. Germline V CDR1 and CDR2: KGHSH, LQKENI. Trimming took off 5 bases at V and 2 bases at J, with 6 bases between the two ends. Here the CDR3 reads CASSANQETQYF. The CDR3 region has the DNA TGTGCCAGCTCAGCAAATCAAGAGACCCAGTACTTC.

This clone has a single count. The chain uses TRBV7-2 and TRBJ2-3, with 7 bases identical to TRBD2. This CDR3 has 12 residues. The germline V gene encodes CDR1 SGHTA and CDR2 FQGNSA. V gave up 6 bases and J gave up 5 bases; unmatched junction bases: 2. The CDR3: CASSGGGDTQYF. CDR3 bases: TGTGCCAGCAGTGGGGGGGGAGATACGCAGTATTTT.

The rearrangement joins TRBV6-5 to TRBJ2-1; D is perhaps TRBD1 or TRBD2 (5 bases each). The CDR3 consists of 13 residues. V was clipped by 7 bases and J by 2 bases, with 9 bases between them. Germline V gene sequence: CDR1 MNHEY, CDR2 SVGAGI. CDR3 sequence reads: CASTRDAYNEQFF. CDR3 bases: TGTGCCAGCACCAGGGACGCCTACAATGAGCAGTTCTTC.

The V call is TRBV7-3, the J call TRBJ2-7; D is undetermined. Trimming pared 2 bases from V and 0 bases from J, leaving 11 bases between. The CDR3 has 15 residues. Germline V gene sequence: CDR1 SGHTA, CDR2 FQGTGA. CDR3 amino acids: CASSLGQISSYEQYF. CDR3 in DNA: TGTGCCAGCAGCTTAGGGCAGATAAGCTCCTACGAGCAGTACTTC.

The rearrangement joins TRBV4-1 to TRBJ2-1; 9 nucleotides agree with TRBD2. Germline CDR1 is MGHRA and CDR2 is YSYEKL. J was trimmed by 5 bases and V by 2 bases; bases with no gene match: 4. The CDR3 is 15 amino acids. CDR3 in amino acids: CASSQRLAGNNEQFF. Here the CDR3 DNA reads TGCGCCAGCAGCCAACGTCTAGCGGGAAACAATGAGCAGTTCTTC.

J is TRBJ1-4 and V is TRBV19; no clear D gene. Germline assignment: CDR1 LNHDA and CDR2 SQIVND (reference sequence). The CDR3 has 15 residues. Trimming left V 6 bases short and J 0 bases short, with 11 bases between. CDR3 residues: CASRYWEATNEKLFF. The CDR3 bases are TGTGCCAGTAGATACTGGGAGGCAACTAATGAAAAACTGTTTTTT.

The V gene is TRBV18, the J gene TRBJ1-3; no clear D. Deletions cut 4 bases from V and 6 bases from J, with 25 bases between. Germline loops: CDR1 KGHSH, CDR2 LQKENI. The CDR3 extends over 18 amino acids. CDR3 loop: CASSQRIKSSGAENTIYF. The CDR3 nucleotides read TGTGCCAGCTCACAACGAATAAAATCCTCGGGAGCAGAAAACACCATATATTTT.

Concerning this clone: Different DNA sequences within this sample yield the same CDR3. The V gene is TRBV28, the J gene TRBJ1-2; D ambiguous. The CDR3 is 12 amino acids. CDR1 is MDHEN and CDR2 is SYDVKM in the germline V gene. Trimming took off 5 bases at V and 5 bases at J, with 9 bases between the two ends. The CDR3 is CASSLRGYGYTF. The CDR3 nucleotides read TGTGCCAGCAGTCTCCGGGGATATGGCTACACCTTC.

The rearrangement joins TRBV6-5 to TRBJ1-2; 7 bases agree with TRBD1. Germline V lookup: CDR1 MNHEY, CDR2 SVGAGI. J lost 4 bases, V lost 6 bases, and 8 bases had no gene match. The CDR3 consists of 14 residues. CDR3 amino acids: CASSRTGASYGYTF. As DNA, the CDR3 is TGTGCCAGCAGCCGGACAGGCGCTTCCTATGGCTACACCTTC.

The V gene is TRBV7-9, the J gene TRBJ2-3; D possibly uses TRBD1 or TRBD2 (5 bases each). This CDR3 comprises 14 residues. The V gene lost 6 bases and the J gene lost 1 base, with 11 bases spanning the gap. From germline, CDR1 is SEHNR and CDR2 FQNEAQ (reference sequence). CDR3 sequence: CASRPGPRTDTQYF. CDR3 nucleotides: TGTGCCAGCAGACCGGGACCCCGCACAGATACGCAGTATTTT. The full variable domain, completed using reference TRBV7-9 and TRBJ2-3, is DTGVSQNPRHKITKRGQNVTFRCDPISEHNRLYWYRQTLGQGPEFLTYFQNEAQLEKSRLLSDRFSAERPKGSFSTLEIQRTEQGDSAMYLCASRPGPRTDTQYFGPGTRLTVL.

V and J are TRBV11-1 and TRBJ2-1, with D perhaps TRBD2 (6 bases). V was cut by 5 bases and J by 0 bases, with 14 bases left in between. This CDR3 is built from 16 residues. The germline CDR1 and CDR2 sequences are SGHAT and FQDESV (reference sequence). For the CDR3, the DNA is TGTGCCAGCAGCGAACTAGCCCCAAGCTCCTACAATGAGCAGTTCTTC. This gives the protein CASSELAPSSYNEQFF.